One sample yielded the 11 T cell receptor beta chains listed below, sequenced in a study of blood T cell repertoires in COVID-19. Assay: immunoSEQ multiplex PCR; the TCRdb copy retains only in-frame clones and omits some. The sample carries about 150,000 clones, 84% recorded once. Material for sequencing was peripheral blood. The source of these receptors is a human donor in a cohort sampled during active COVID-19.

This clone was counted between two and nine times. The V call is TRBV19, the J call TRBJ2-5; the match to TRBD1 covers 10 bases. Unmatched junction bases numbered 12, after V lost 5 bases and J lost 6 bases. This CDR3 comprises 16 residues. The germline V gene encodes CDR1 LNHDA and CDR2 SQIVND (reference sequence). The CDR3 sequence is CASSPGRQGAWKTQYF. The CDR3, as DNA: TGTGCCAGTAGTCCTGGCCGACAGGGGGCTTGGAAGACCCAGTACTTC.

The chain is built from TRBV11-2 and TRBJ2-3, with TRBD1 matching 8 bases. This CDR3 is built from 16 residues. The V segment lost 2 bases and the J segment 2 bases; nucleotides outside the gene matches: 6. Germline assignment: CDR1 SGHAT and CDR2 FQNNGV. In nucleotides, the CDR3 is TGTGCCAGCAGCTTAATGACAGGGGTCAACACAGATACGCAGTATTTT. This sequence encodes CASSLMTGVNTDTQYF.

This chain connects TRBV2 to TRBJ2-1; 12 positions match TRBD2. Per germline, CDR1 SNHLY and CDR2 FYNNEI. The CDR3 is made up of 15 amino acids. The ends lost 6 bases at V and 9 bases at J; junction bases unmatched: 9. The CDR3 sequence: CASRRLAGAGGEQFF. The CDR3 nucleotides are TGTGCCAGCAGGAGACTAGCGGGAGCTGGCGGTGAGCAGTTCTTC. Together with reference TRBV2 and TRBJ2-1, the CDR3 gives the full variable domain: EPEVTQTPSHQVTQMGQEVILRCVPISNHLYFYWYRQILGQKVEFLVSFYNNEISEKSEIFDDQFSVERPDGSNFTLKIRSTKLEDSAMYFCASRRLAGAGGEQFFGPGTRLTVL.

The chain links TRBV7-3 to TRBJ2-2; TRBD2 might be the D (6 bases). From germline, CDR1 is SGHTA and CDR2 FQGTGA. CDR3 length: 16 amino acids. The V end was cut by 2 bases, the J end by 0 bases, with 10 bases between. This CDR3 reads CASSLLGGSNTGELFF. For the CDR3, the DNA is TGTGCCAGCAGCTTACTGGGGGGATCGAACACCGGGGAGCTGTTTTTT.

The V gene is TRBV7-3, the J gene TRBJ2-7; D is perhaps TRBD2 (5 bases). This CDR3 is built from 13 residues. Germline-derived CDR1 and CDR2 are SGHTA and FQGTGA. With 5 bases removed from V and 4 bases from J, the gap between germline ends came to 12 bases. For the CDR3, the DNA is TGTGCCAGCAGCGTGGACCGGGATTACGAGCAGTACTTC. Translated: CASSVDRDYEQYF.

The rearrangement joins TRBV10-3 to TRBJ1-2; 8 bases are a match to TRBD1. J lost 4 bases, V lost 5 bases, and 6 bases had no gene match. Germline loops: CDR1 ENHRY, CDR2 SYGVKD. The CDR3 has 14 residues. The CDR3 region is CAISQGARGYGYTF. CDR3 DNA sequence: TGTGCCATCAGTCAGGGGGCGCGGGGCTATGGCTACACCTTC.

The V call is TRBV10-3, the J call TRBJ1-6, with 8 bases matching TRBD1. This CDR3 has 15 residues. CDR1 is ENHRY and CDR2 is SYGVKD in the germline V gene. V lost 5 bases and J lost 7; bases outside the gene matches: 7. CDR3 DNA sequence: TGTGCCATCAGTTCTCAGGGGGCCTCAAATTCACCCCTCCACTTT. Translated: CAISSQGASNSPLHF.

The rearrangement links TRBV7-8 to TRBJ1-2; 11 bases are shared with TRBD1. This CDR3 has 16 residues. Germline V gives CDR1 SGHVS, CDR2 FQNEAQ. V lost 1 base and J lost 4; bases outside the gene matches: 5. The CDR3 loop is CASSLGTGGWGYGYTF. CDR3 nucleotides: TGTGCCAGCAGCTTAGGGACAGGGGGCTGGGGCTATGGCTACACCTTC.

V gene TRBV28 combines with J gene TRBJ2-7; D is ambiguous. V lost 5 bases and J 0 bases, leaving 8 bases between the germline ends. This CDR3 region has 13 residues. Germline CDR1 and CDR2: MDHEN and SYDVKM. The CDR3 region has the DNA TGTGCCAGCAGTCCAGATTACTCCTACGAGCAGTACTTC. This gives the protein CASSPDYSYEQYF.

The V gene is TRBV18, the J gene TRBJ2-2; D unclear. Germline CDR1 is KGHSH and CDR2 is LQKENI. The CDR3 is 15 amino acids. V shed 3 bases and J shed 6 bases, with 14 bases lying between them. The CDR3 reads CASSPRGSEAGELFF. CDR3 sequence (DNA): TGTGCCAGCTCACCGCGCGGCAGTGAGGCCGGGGAGCTGTTTTTT.

V usage is TRBV5-6 and J usage is TRBJ2-7, with 7 bases matching TRBD2. V shed 10 bases and J 3 bases; nucleotides not matched to a gene: 4. Germline V gene lookup returns CDR1 SGHDT and CDR2 YYEEEE. The CDR3 extends over 11 amino acids. DNA for the CDR3: TGTGCCGCGGGGACTATCTACGAGCAGTACTTC. Protein: CAAGTIYEQYF.